Shown below are 30 T cell receptor beta chains from a single sample sequenced in a study of tumor-infiltrating lymphocytes in primary liver carcinoma. Germline DNA was also extracted, and blood RNA derived from unsorted whole blood. The researchers produced TCR beta cDNA from approximately 0.45 ug total RNA with a constant-region primer. Researchers made the TCR beta libraries by running three nested multiplex PCR rounds with slightly modified ARM-PCR. The first two PCR rounds used TRBV1-TRBV30 forward primers with a C-beta reverse primer, approximately 11 cycles each. TCRdb passed the multiplex PCR reads through MiXCR, listing each CDR3 protein once. The data contain fewer than 350,000 distinct CDR3 sequences, roughly two thirds of them seen just once; the ten biggest clones take up 9% to 10%. The sample taken for sequencing was peripheral blood. These receptors were taken from a man aged 35 to 55 with primary liver carcinoma and hepatitis B virus infection.

As for this clonotype: A much larger clonotype is one base distant, so this may be a read error. The chain employs TRBV6-1 and TRBJ1-5; D might be TRBD1 (5 bases). Per the germline V gene, CDR1 is MNHNS and CDR2 is SASEGT. The CDR3 runs 16 residues. The V gene lost 5 bases and the J gene lost 0 bases, with 14 bases spanning the gap. Here the CDR3 reads CASSSVTGDSNQPQHF. The CDR3, as DNA: TGTGCCAGCAGTTCCGTCACAGGAGATAGCAATCAGCCCCAGCATTTT.

Points on this clonotype: This CDR3 is missing its conserved last phenylalanine or tryptophan, likely due to a read error. V and J are TRBV11-2 and TRBJ2-2; possible D gene TRBD2, 5 bases. The germline V gene has CDR1 SGHAT and CDR2 FQNNGV. The CDR3 runs 16 residues. Trimming cost V 10 bases and J 5 bases, with 23 bases left between them. The CDR3 sequence: CAIPKGVTSVTGELFL. The CDR3 coding sequence is TGTGCCATCCCTAAGGGAGTCACCTCAGTTACCGGGGAGCTGTTTCTT.

This clonotype occurred once. This may arise from a read error, as a much more abundant clone is one base away. The chain is built from TRBV10-3 and TRBJ2-3, with TRBD2 identical over 9 bases. Germline V gene sequence: CDR1 ENHRY, CDR2 SYGVKD. The CDR3 length is 16 residues. CDR3: CAISRTRGTSTDMQYF. The CDR3 DNA sequence: TGTGCCATCAGTCGAACGAGAGGGACTAGCACAGATATGCAGTATTTT.

A remark on this clonotype: The germline gene is not matched at one end of the junction; a read error may be the cause. V and J are TRBV4-1 and TRBJ2-5, with 11 bases identical to TRBD2. Germline CDR1 and CDR2: MGHRA and YSYEKL. The CDR3 extends over 15 amino acids. The CDR3 is CASSHGTSGQEAQYF. The CDR3 region has the DNA TGCGCCAGCAGCCATGGGACTAGCGGCCAAGAGGCCCAGTACTTC.

The CDR3 DNA sequence: TGTGCCAGCAGTGGGGACTCCTTAAATGAGCAGTTCTTC. Residues: CASSGDSLNEQFF. V usage is TRBV2 and J usage is TRBJ2-1; a possible D gene is TRBD2 (6 bases). The germline gives CDR1 SNHLY, CDR2 FYNNEI. CDR3 length: 13 amino acids. Trimming pared 4 bases from V and 7 bases from J, leaving 11 bases between.

The CDR3 is CASSPWDRGFHFYAGELFF. CDR3 sequence (DNA): TGTGCCAGCAGCCCGTGGGACAGGGGGTTTCATTTTTACGCCGGGGAGCTGTTTTTT. The chain combines TRBV5-6 with TRBJ2-2; 11 nucleotides match TRBD1. V dropped 4 bases and J dropped 6; count of bases not matched to a gene: 17. Germline values: CDR1 SGHDT, CDR2 YYEEEE. This CDR3 spans 19 amino acids.

About this clonotype: At one of its ends the junction is not consistent with the germline gene, which may arise from a read error. This chain uses TRBV6-2 or TRBV6-3 with TRBJ2-6; a weak D match, TRBD1 (5 bases). Germline values: CDR1 MNHEY, CDR2 SVGEGT. The length of the CDR3 is 13 residues. The CDR3, as DNA: TGTGCCGTCTCGGTGAATGGGGCCGACGTCCTGACTTTC. Its translation is CAVSVNGADVLTF.

Notes on this clonotype: With a much larger clone just one base away, this may be a read error. This chain uses TRBV6-1 with TRBJ2-2; D perhaps matches TRBD2 (5 bases). Deletions cut 6 bases from V and 6 bases from J, with 11 bases between. This CDR3 has 13 amino acids. The germline V gene encodes CDR1 MNHNS and CDR2 SASEGT. The CDR3 DNA is TGTGCCAGCAGCGTACTAGAGGCCGGGGAGCTGTTTTTT. Amino acid sequence: CASSVLEAGELFF.

This clonotype was detected only a few times. The chain joins TRBV10-3 to TRBJ2-7, with TRBD1 identical over 8 bases. The CDR3 extends over 15 amino acids. V trimming: 0 bases; J trimming: 7 bases; junction bases outside the gene matches: 8. Per the germline V gene, CDR1 is ENHRY and CDR2 is SYGVKD. The CDR3 bases are TGTGCCATCAGTGAGTCCGGCAGGGGGCCAAGGGAGCAGTACTTC. Translating it yields CAISESGRGPREQYF.

The sample holds many counts of this clonotype. The rearrangement uses TRBV6-6 and TRBJ1-1; D call uncertain. The CDR3 runs 13 residues. The V end was cut by 2 bases, the J end by 5 bases, with 9 bases between. Germline V gene data show CDR1 as MNHNY and CDR2 as SVGAGI (reference sequence). This CDR3 is CASSYPRDTEAFF. For the CDR3, the DNA is TGTGCCAGCAGTTACCCAAGGGATACTGAAGCTTTCTTT.

Turning to this clonotype: A much larger clone is a single base away; this may be a read error. The chain links TRBV29-1 to TRBJ2-1, with D tentatively TRBD1 (5 bases). Germline V CDR1 and CDR2: SQVTM, ANQGSEA. CDR3 length equals 12 residues. As DNA, the CDR3 is TGCGGCGTGGATCAAGACAGTAATGAGCAGTTCTTC. It specifies CGVDQDSNEQFF.

The rearrangement uses TRBV18 and TRBJ1-1, with a weak D call TRBD1 (5 bases). Trimming removed 4 bases at V and 8 bases at J, with 14 bases between. The CDR3 spans 13 residues. CDR1 and CDR2 (germline): KGHSH, LQKENI. DNA for the CDR3: TGTGCCAGCTCACTCACCCCGGGGCAGGAAGCTTTCTTT. It yields the protein CASSLTPGQEAFF.

The chain joins TRBV2 to TRBJ1-5; no reliable D call. Germline assignment: CDR1 SNHLY and CDR2 FYNNEI. The CDR3 sequence is 15 residues long. The V end was cut by 4 bases, the J end by 4 bases, with 14 bases between. CDR3 DNA: TGTGCCAGCAGTGCCTCCACGATGGGGAATCAGCCCCAGCATTTT. This gives the protein CASSASTMGNQPQHF.

This clonotype was detected only a few times. The chain has TRBV5-6 and TRBJ2-7; D assignment may be TRBD1 or TRBD2 (5 bases each). V lost 0 bases and J 7 bases, leaving 23 bases between the germline ends. CDR3 size: 17 residues. Germline CDR1 reads SGHDT; CDR2 reads YYEEEE. The CDR3 DNA reads TGTGCCAGCAGCTTGGTGGGGGTGGGGCCATTTGGTCGGGAGCAGTACTTC. The encoded protein is CASSLVGVGPFGREQYF.

On this clonotype itself: This could be a read error, since a much larger clone is one nucleotide away. The chain carries TRBV29-1 and TRBJ2-1, with 14 bases that match TRBD2. CDR3 length equals 15 residues. Germline CDR1 SQVTM, CDR2 ANQGSEA. The CDR3 is CSGRGAGTSGREPFF. CDR3 sequence (DNA): TGCAGCGGCAGGGGCGCCGGGACTAGCGGGAGAGAGCCGTTCTTC.

This clonotype has ten or more counts. The chain is built from TRBV6-2 or TRBV6-3 and TRBJ2-2; 7 nucleotides match TRBD2. The germline gives CDR1 MNHEY, CDR2 SVGEGT. This CDR3 spans 16 amino acids. V dropped 2 bases and J dropped 7; count of bases not matched to a gene: 10. DNA for the CDR3: TGTGCCAGCAGTTACCCACAGCGGGGCAGGATCGGGGAGCTGTTTTTT. Encoded protein: CASSYPQRGRIGELFF.

A note on this clonotype: A much larger clone lies a single base off, so this may be a read error. The conserved closing phenylalanine or tryptophan is absent in this CDR3, likely reflecting a read error. V gene TRBV6-2 or TRBV6-3 combines with J gene TRBJ2-2, with D unresolved. Trimming stripped 4 bases from V and 3 bases from J, with 6 bases between. The length of the CDR3 is 13 residues. Germline V gives CDR1 MNHEY, CDR2 SVGEGT. The CDR3 DNA is TGTGCCAGCAGTTGGACGGACACCGGGGAGCTGTTTTCT. Translating it yields CASSWTDTGELFS.

A remark on this clonotype: One end of the junction varies from germline; a read error may be responsible. The gene calls are TRBV5-4 and TRBJ2-4; a possible D gene is TRBD2 (5 bases). Germline CDR1 reads SGHNT; CDR2 reads YYREEE (reference sequence). This CDR3 contains 13 residues. The chain's CDR3 is CASSSAQRDIQYF. DNA for the CDR3: TGTGCAAGCAGCTCCGCACAGAGGGACATTCAGTACTTC.

Concerning this clonotype: At one boundary the junction diverges from the germline segment, which might be a read error. The chain combines TRBV4-1 with TRBJ2-5; possibly TRBD1 for D (6 bases). CDR1 is MGHRA and CDR2 is YSYEKL in the germline V gene. The CDR3 is 14 residues long. The CDR3 spells CASSPGANGETRYF. CDR3 bases: TGCGCCAGCAGCCCAGGGGCGAATGGGGAGACCCGGTACTTC.

This clonotype was detected once. One end of the junction is discordant with germline, which a read error may explain. This rearrangement joins TRBV6-2 or TRBV6-3 to TRBJ2-1; D not certain. Germline CDR1 reads MNHEY; CDR2 reads SVGEGT. This CDR3 has 11 amino acids. The CDR3 reads CTSSYQNEQFF. CDR3 DNA sequence: TGTACCAGCAGCTACCAAAATGAGCAGTTCTTC.

Comment on this clonotype: Because the CDR3 is missing its conserved closing phenylalanine or tryptophan, this is likely a read error. V is TRBV11-2 and J is TRBJ2-1; D unclear. Germline assignment: CDR1 SGHAT and CDR2 FQNNGV. The CDR3 loop spans 12 amino acids. V was cut by 6 bases and J by 8 bases, with 11 bases left in between. The CDR3 protein is CASRVAGHEQFL. CDR3 bases: TGTGCCAGCAGGGTAGCAGGCCATGAGCAGTTCCTC.

Notes on this clonotype: No conserved phenylalanine or tryptophan is present at the end of the CDR3, so a read error is the likely explanation. The chain combines TRBV28 with TRBJ1-1; TRBD1 might be the D (6 bases). V was shortened by 10 bases and J by 0 bases, with 18 bases between the two germline ends. This CDR3 is 15 amino acids long. Germline loops: CDR1 MDHEN, CDR2 SYDVKM. The CDR3 sequence: CAILPGGRMNTEAFS. Written as DNA, the CDR3 is TGTGCCATCCTCCCCGGGGGGCGCATGAACACTGAAGCTTTCTCT.

This clonotype was seen a few times. This could be a read error, since a much larger clone is one nucleotide away. This chain connects TRBV29-1 to TRBJ1-1; D is unresolved. The CDR3 has 11 amino acids. Trimming left V 7 bases short and J 11 bases short, with 17 bases between. Germline V CDR1 and CDR2: SQVTM, ANQGSEA. The DNA of the CDR3 is TGCAGCGATACGACCGGAGGTACTGCTTTCTTT. The encoded protein is CSDTTGGTAFF.

About this clonotype: The junction departs from germline at one end; a sequencing error may be responsible. This rearrangement joins TRBV5-4 to TRBJ2-7, with TRBD1 as a possible D gene (5 bases). The germline V gene has CDR1 SGHNT and CDR2 YYREEE (reference sequence). The CDR3 spans 14 residues. In DNA form, the CDR3 reads TGTACCAGCAGCAGGGATGCGTCCTCCTACGAGCAGTACTTC. Its protein is CTSSRDASSYEQYF.

The table lists this clonotype with many counts. The chain is built from TRBV29-1 and TRBJ2-1; 7 bases agree with TRBD2. The V segment lost 4 bases and the J segment 4 bases; nucleotides outside the gene matches: 4. The CDR3 runs to 13 residues. CDR1 SQVTM and CDR2 ANQGSEA come from the germline V gene. CDR3 sequence reads: CSVGRGSYNEQFF. In DNA form, the CDR3 reads TGCAGCGTTGGGCGCGGGAGTTACAATGAGCAGTTCTTC.

This clonotype was detected once. An end of the junction differs from the germline gene, which may be a read error. This chain links TRBV5-4 with TRBJ2-7; either TRBD1 or TRBD2 may fit D (5 bases each). Germline CDR1 SGHNT, CDR2 YYREEE (reference sequence). The CDR3 length is 15 residues. CDR3 sequence: CVSSLMGVSSYEQYF. The CDR3 nucleotides are TGTGTCAGCAGCTTGATGGGGGTTAGCTCCTACGAGCAGTACTTC. Variable domain in full (rest from reference TRBV5-4 and TRBJ2-7): ETGVTQSPTHLIKTRGQQVTLRCSSQSGHNTVSWYQQALGQGPQFIFQYYREEENGRGNFPPRFSGLQFPNYSSELNVNALELDDSALYLCVSSLMGVSSYEQYFGPGTRLTVT.

This sequence joins TRBV23-1 and TRBJ2-4; D remains unclear. TRBV23-1 is given ORF status, its function remaining uncertain. The ends were cut back, 0 bases at V and 0 bases at J, with 9 bases in the middle. The CDR3 is 16 amino acids. The CDR3 DNA sequence: TGCGCCAGCAGTCAATCCAAGGAGATAGCCAAAAACATTCAGTACTTC. Amino acid sequence: CASSQSKEIAKNIQYF.

This clonotype came up many times. The rearrangement uses TRBV4-1 and TRBJ2-7, with 7 bases identical to TRBD1. Germline trimming cut 0 bases from V and 12 bases from J; bases unmatched to any gene: 14. The CDR3 has 15 amino acids. Germline loops: CDR1 MGHRA, CDR2 YSYEKL. CDR3 coding DNA: TGCGCCAGCAGCCAAGATCAGGGGGACACCCCTATAAGGTACTTC. Translated, it gives CASSQDQGDTPIRYF.

This clonotype was recorded at least ten times. This rearrangement joins TRBV12-3 or TRBV12-4 to TRBJ2-7; D possibly corresponds to TRBD2 (6 bases). Trimming pared 7 bases from V and 9 bases from J, leaving 16 bases between. The CDR3 length is 12 residues. The CDR3 nucleotides read TGTGCCAGCACCAACGGAGGGTTAGGGCAGTACTTC. Translation: CASTNGGLGQYF.

This clonotype was seen a handful of times. Germline is not matched at one junction end, which may reflect a read error. The chain uses TRBV4-3 and TRBJ2-3; no firm D call. CDR3 size: 15 residues. Germline V gene data show CDR1 as LGHNA and CDR2 as YSLEER. CDR3 residues: CASSQDLNIPDTQYF. The CDR3 coding sequence is TGTGCCAGCAGCCAAGATTTAAACATCCCAGATACGCAGTATTTT.